This passage covers 16 T cell receptor beta chains from one sample sequenced in a study of shared clonotypes between healthy human individuals. Measured with immunoSEQ multiplex PCR; TCRdb has only the in-frame clones, and not every one. The table has some 2,500,000 clones, around 90% seen once; the top ten hold 0.37%. Sequencing was performed on naive CD4+ T cells from PBMCs. Subset denoted: CD45RA+ positively selected. Receptor source: a man aged 18 to 29 in good health. Some clones in this sample may be carry-over from other donors' samples.

V and J are TRBV25-1 and TRBJ1-2; possibly TRBD1 for D (5 bases). The CDR3 totals 11 residues. V gave up 9 bases and J gave up 6 bases, with 11 bases separating them. Germline V gene data show CDR1 as MGHDK and CDR2 as SYGVNS. CDR3 in DNA: TGTGCCAGTGCGGGGCGTCATGGCTACACCTTC. Protein product: CASAGRHGYTF.

This chain connects TRBV6-6 to TRBJ2-7, with TRBD1 as a possible D gene (6 bases). In germline, CDR1 is MNHNY, CDR2 SVGAGI (reference sequence). Trimming pared 5 bases from V and 6 bases from J, leaving 20 bases between. The CDR3 covers 15 residues. The CDR3 nucleotides read TGTGCCAGCAGTCCCTTGTATACAGGGCGCGGCGAGCAGTACTTC. Protein: CASSPLYTGRGEQYF.

This chain uses TRBV2 with TRBJ2-1; D gene unclear. Germline values: CDR1 SNHLY, CDR2 FYNNEI. CDR3 length: 11 amino acids. The ends were cut back, 5 bases at V and 10 bases at J, with 9 bases in the middle. The CDR3 is CASSQTEEQFF. DNA of the CDR3: TGTGCCAGCAGTCAGACTGAGGAGCAGTTCTTC.

The V and J genes are TRBV13 and TRBJ2-1, with TRBD2 matching over 8 bases. CDR3 length equals 15 residues. With V trimmed by 6 bases and J by 5 bases, 9 bases remained unmatched. Germline loops: CDR1 PRHDT, CDR2 FYEKMQ (reference sequence). The CDR3 reads CASSPGGSGNNEQFF. In nucleotides, the CDR3 is TGTGCCAGCAGTCCCGGGGGTAGCGGGAACAATGAGCAGTTCTTC.

This rearrangement joins TRBV5-4 to TRBJ2-1, with a weak D call TRBD2 (6 bases). Germline loops: CDR1 SGHNT, CDR2 YYREEE (reference sequence). The CDR3 is made up of 13 amino acids. With 3 bases removed from V and 9 bases from J, the gap between germline ends came to 13 bases. The CDR3 bases are TGTGCCAGCAGCTCCAAGGGACTTCTTGAGCAGTTCTTC. Translating it yields CASSSKGLLEQFF.

V gene TRBV11-2 combines with J gene TRBJ2-1; TRBD1 aligns across 8 bases. The germline V gene encodes CDR1 SGHAT and CDR2 FQNNGV. The V segment lost 5 bases and the J segment 7 bases; nucleotides outside the gene matches: 7. This CDR3 contains 14 residues. Here the CDR3 DNA reads TGTGCCAGCAGCAAGGACAGGGATAGGAATGAGCAGTTCTTC. It codes for CASSKDRDRNEQFF.

The V call is TRBV11-3, the J call TRBJ2-1; the D is unclear. CDR1 is SGHNT, CDR2 YENEEA, per germline. Trimming pared 3 bases from V and 5 bases from J, leaving 14 bases between. This CDR3 is built from 15 residues. The CDR3 sequence: CASSFRSRPNNEQFF. As DNA, the CDR3 is TGTGCCAGCAGCTTTAGGAGTAGACCGAACAATGAGCAGTTCTTC.

The chain employs TRBV19 and TRBJ1-3; D is undetermined. The germline gives CDR1 LNHDA, CDR2 SQIVND (reference sequence). The CDR3 loop spans 16 amino acids. V was shortened by 5 bases and J by 0 bases, with 14 bases between the two germline ends. This chain's CDR3 is CASSAPRTASGNTIYF. As DNA, the CDR3 is TGTGCCAGTAGTGCCCCAAGGACCGCCTCTGGAAACACCATATATTTT.

The chain recombines TRBV5-1 with TRBJ2-1; D not resolved. The CDR3 sequence is 15 residues long. Germline V gives CDR1 SGHRS, CDR2 YFSETQ. The V gene lost 3 bases and the J gene lost 0 bases, with 10 bases spanning the gap. The CDR3 DNA is TGCGCCAGCAGCTCGCGCGTAGACTCCTACAATGAGCAGTTCTTC. Its translation: CASSSRVDSYNEQFF.

The chain has TRBV5-8 and TRBJ2-1; 10 bases line up with TRBD2. The ends lost 4 bases at V and 4 bases at J; junction bases unmatched: 14. The germline V gene encodes CDR1 SGHTS and CDR2 YDEGEE. The CDR3 contains 18 residues. The CDR3 DNA reads as TGTGCCAGCAGCGAGCGCGTCTTGGCTAGCGGGGGTTACAATGAGCAGTTCTTC. This translates into CASSERVLASGGYNEQFF. Looking up the rest from reference TRBV5-8 and TRBJ2-1 gives the full variable domain: EAGVTQSPTHLIKTRGQQATLRCSPISGHTSVYWYQQALGLGLQFLLWYDEGEERNRGNFPPRFSGRQFPNYSSELNVNALELEDSALYLCASSERVLASGGYNEQFFGPGTRLTVL.

The V call is TRBV5-1, the J call TRBJ2-3; 10 positions agree with TRBD2. CDR1 and CDR2 from the germline V gene are SGHRS and YFSETQ. This CDR3 is built from 16 residues. V dropped 4 bases and J dropped 3; count of bases not matched to a gene: 8. The CDR3 reads CASSPGGLAMTDTQYF. The CDR3 DNA follows: TGCGCCAGCAGCCCCGGGGGACTAGCGATGACAGATACGCAGTATTTT.

This chain links TRBV7-8 with TRBJ1-2, with 7 nucleotides matching TRBD1. Germline V lookup: CDR1 SGHVS, CDR2 FQNEAQ. Trimming at V came to 1 base and at J to 2 bases, leaving 1 base not matched to a gene. The CDR3 covers 14 residues. CDR3 coding DNA: TGTGCCAGCAGCTTAGAGACAGGGAACTATGGCTACACCTTC. Translating it yields CASSLETGNYGYTF.

For this clone: The same CDR3 is also encoded by other DNA sequences in this sample. This chain connects TRBV5-1 to TRBJ2-5, with 8 bases matching TRBD1. Germline V CDR1 and CDR2: SGHRS, YFSETQ. The CDR3 has 14 residues. The ends lost 1 base at V and 5 bases at J; junction bases unmatched: 4. CDR3 in DNA: TGCGCCAGCAGCTTGACAGGGGGGAGGGAGACCCAGTACTTC. Protein: CASSLTGGRETQYF.

The rearrangement joins TRBV5-5 to TRBJ1-1; TRBD1 aligns across 10 bases. V shed 4 bases, J shed 2 bases, and the junction held 11 bases outside the gene matches. Germline CDR1 reads SGHKS; CDR2 reads YYEKEE (reference sequence). This CDR3 spans 17 amino acids. The CDR3 bases are TGTGCCAGCAGCCCCGGGACAGGGGAGCGGAAAAACACTGAAGCTTTCTTT. It translates to CASSPGTGERKNTEAFF.

This clone was recorded once. The rearrangement links TRBV7-3 to TRBJ2-1, with a tentative D call TRBD1 (6 bases). Trimming left V 2 bases short and J 9 bases short, with 11 bases between. The CDR3 totals 13 residues. Germline-derived CDR1 and CDR2 are SGHTA and FQGTGA. In DNA, the CDR3 is TGTGCCAGCAGCTTAGCAGGGGCGGGTGAGCAGTTCTTC. Protein: CASSLAGAGEQFF. Complete variable domain (other parts from reference TRBV7-3 and TRBJ2-1): GAGVSQTPSNKVTEKGKYVELRCDPISGHTALYWYRQSLGQGPEFLIYFQGTGAADDSGLPNDRFFAVRPEGSVSTLKIQRTERGDSAVYLCASSLAGAGEQFFGPGTRLTVL.

Details on this clone: This same CDR3 is encoded by further DNA sequences in the sample. The gene calls are TRBV7-2 and TRBJ2-5, with D possibly being TRBD1 or TRBD2 (7 bases each). CDR1 SGHTA and CDR2 FQGNSA come from the germline V gene. Trimming took off 1 base at V and 5 bases at J, with 14 bases between the two ends. This CDR3 contains 15 residues. The CDR3 protein is CASSLDRGGWETQYF. Written as DNA, the CDR3 is TGTGCCAGCAGCTTAGACAGGGGAGGGTGGGAGACCCAGTACTTC.